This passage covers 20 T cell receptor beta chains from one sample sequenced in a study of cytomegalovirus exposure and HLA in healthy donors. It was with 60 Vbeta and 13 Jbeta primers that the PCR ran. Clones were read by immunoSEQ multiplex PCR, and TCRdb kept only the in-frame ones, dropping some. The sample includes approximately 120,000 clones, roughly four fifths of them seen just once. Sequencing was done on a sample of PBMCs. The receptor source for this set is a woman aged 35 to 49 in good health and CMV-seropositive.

The CDR3 is CASSPRQSTNEKLFF. The CDR3 DNA reads as TGTGCCAGCAGCCCGAGACAGTCAACTAATGAAAAACTGTTTTTT. The chain carries TRBV11-3 and TRBJ1-4, with D possibly TRBD1 on 5 matching bases. Trimming stripped 5 bases from V and 0 bases from J, with 10 bases between. The germline V gene has CDR1 SGHNT and CDR2 YENEEA. The CDR3 is 15 residues long.

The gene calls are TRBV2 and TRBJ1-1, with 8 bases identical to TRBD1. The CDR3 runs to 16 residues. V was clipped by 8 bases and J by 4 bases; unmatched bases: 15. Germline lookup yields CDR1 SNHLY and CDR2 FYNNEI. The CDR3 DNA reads TGTGCCAGCCTCGGGTGGTCAGGGGGCAGAGGCACTGAAGCTTTCTTT. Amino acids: CASLGWSGGRGTEAFF.

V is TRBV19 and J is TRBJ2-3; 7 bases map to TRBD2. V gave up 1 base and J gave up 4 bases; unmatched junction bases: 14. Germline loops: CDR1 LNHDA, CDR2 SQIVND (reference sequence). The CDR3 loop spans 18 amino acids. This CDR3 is CASSIGGKGLGVADTQYF. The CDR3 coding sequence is TGTGCCAGTAGTATAGGGGGGAAAGGACTAGGGGTAGCAGATACGCAGTATTTT.

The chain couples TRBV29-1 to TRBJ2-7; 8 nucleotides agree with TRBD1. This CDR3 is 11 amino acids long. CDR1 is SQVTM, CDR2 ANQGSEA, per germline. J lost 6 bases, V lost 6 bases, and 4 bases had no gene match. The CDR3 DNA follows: TGCAGCGTCCCAACAGGGGGCGAGCAGTACTTC. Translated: CSVPTGGEQYF.

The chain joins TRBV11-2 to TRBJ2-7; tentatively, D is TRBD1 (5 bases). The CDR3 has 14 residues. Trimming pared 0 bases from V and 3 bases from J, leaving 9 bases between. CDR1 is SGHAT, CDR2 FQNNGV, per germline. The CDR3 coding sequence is TGTGCCAGCAGCTTAGATTTGCAGGGCTACGAGCAGTACTTC. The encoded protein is CASSLDLQGYEQYF.

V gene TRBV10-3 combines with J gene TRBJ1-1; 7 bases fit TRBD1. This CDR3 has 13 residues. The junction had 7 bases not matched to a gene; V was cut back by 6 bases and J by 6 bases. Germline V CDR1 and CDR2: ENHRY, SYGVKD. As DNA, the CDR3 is TGTGCCATCAGGAGGGGGCCGGGCGCTGAAGCTTTCTTT. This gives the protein CAIRRGPGAEAFF.

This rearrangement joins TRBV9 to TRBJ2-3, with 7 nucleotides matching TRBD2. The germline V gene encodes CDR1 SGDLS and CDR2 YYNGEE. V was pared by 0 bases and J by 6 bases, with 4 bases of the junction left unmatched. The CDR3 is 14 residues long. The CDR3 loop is CASSVGSGPDTQYF. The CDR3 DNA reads TGTGCCAGCAGCGTAGGTAGCGGGCCCGATACGCAGTATTTT. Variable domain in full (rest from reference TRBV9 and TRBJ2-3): DSGVTQTPKHLITATGQRVTLRCSPRSGDLSVYWYQQSLDQGLQFLIQYYNGEERAKGNILERFSAQQFPDLHSELNLSSLELGDSALYFCASSVGSGPDTQYFGPGTRLTVL.

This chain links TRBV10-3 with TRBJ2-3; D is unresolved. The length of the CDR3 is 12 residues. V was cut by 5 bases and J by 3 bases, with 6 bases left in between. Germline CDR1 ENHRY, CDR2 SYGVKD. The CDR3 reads CAISSSTDTQYF. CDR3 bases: TGTGCCATCAGTTCTAGTACAGATACGCAGTATTTT.

The CDR3 DNA is TGTGCCAGCAGTTTATTAGGGGAAGAAGAGACCCAGTACTTC. It translates to CASSLLGEEETQYF. The chain is built from TRBV27 and TRBJ2-5, with D possibly being TRBD1 (5 bases). The V end lost 1 base, the J end lost 3 bases, and 9 bases lay between the germline ends. The length of the CDR3 is 14 residues. Germline assignment: CDR1 MNHEY and CDR2 SMNVEV (reference sequence).

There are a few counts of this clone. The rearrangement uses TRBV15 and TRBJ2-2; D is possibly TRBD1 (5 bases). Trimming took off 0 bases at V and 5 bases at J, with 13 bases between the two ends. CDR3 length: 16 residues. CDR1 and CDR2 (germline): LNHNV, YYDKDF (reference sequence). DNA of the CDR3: TGTGCCACCAGCAGAGATCCCGGCAGGGTGACCGGGGAGCTGTTTTTT. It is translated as CATSRDPGRVTGELFF.

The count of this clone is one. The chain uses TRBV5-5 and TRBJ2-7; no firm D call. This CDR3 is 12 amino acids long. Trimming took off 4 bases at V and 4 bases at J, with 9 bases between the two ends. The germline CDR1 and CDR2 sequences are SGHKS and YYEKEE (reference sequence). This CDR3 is CASSRDGYEQYF. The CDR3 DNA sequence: TGTGCCAGCAGCAGAGACGGGTACGAGCAGTACTTC.

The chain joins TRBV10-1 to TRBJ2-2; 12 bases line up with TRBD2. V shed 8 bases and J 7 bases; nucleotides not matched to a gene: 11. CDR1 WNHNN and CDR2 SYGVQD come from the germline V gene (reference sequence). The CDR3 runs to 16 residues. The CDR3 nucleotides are TGCGCCAGCCCGGGACTAGCGGGTCACGGGGGCGGGGAGCTGTTTTTT. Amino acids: CASPGLAGHGGGELFF.

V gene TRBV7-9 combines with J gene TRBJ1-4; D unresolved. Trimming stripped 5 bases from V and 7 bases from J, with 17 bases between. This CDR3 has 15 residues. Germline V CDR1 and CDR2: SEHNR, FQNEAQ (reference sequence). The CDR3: CASSPPSRDSEKLFF. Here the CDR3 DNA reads TGTGCCAGCAGCCCCCCCTCGAGGGATTCTGAAAAACTGTTTTTT.

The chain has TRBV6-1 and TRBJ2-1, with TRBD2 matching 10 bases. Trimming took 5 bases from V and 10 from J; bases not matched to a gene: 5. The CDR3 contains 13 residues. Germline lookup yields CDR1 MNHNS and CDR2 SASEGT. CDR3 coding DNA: TGTGCCAGCAGTAGCTTAGCGGGAGGCGAGCAGTTCTTC. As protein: CASSSLAGGEQFF.

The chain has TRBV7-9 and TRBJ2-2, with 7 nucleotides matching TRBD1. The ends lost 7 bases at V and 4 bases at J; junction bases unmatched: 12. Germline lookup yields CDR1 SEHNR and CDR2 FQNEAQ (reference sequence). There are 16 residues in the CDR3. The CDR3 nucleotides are TGTGCCAGCACCCGCCAGGGGGTGGGCTCCACCGGGGAGCTGTTTTTT. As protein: CASTRQGVGSTGELFF.

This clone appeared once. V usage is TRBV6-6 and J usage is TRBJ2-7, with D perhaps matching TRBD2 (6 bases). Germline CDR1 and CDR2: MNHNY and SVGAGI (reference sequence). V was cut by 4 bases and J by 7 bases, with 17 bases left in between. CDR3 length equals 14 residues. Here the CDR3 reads CASSWGVGEAEQYF. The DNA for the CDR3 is TGTGCCAGCAGTTGGGGGGTTGGAGAAGCAGAGCAGTACTTC.

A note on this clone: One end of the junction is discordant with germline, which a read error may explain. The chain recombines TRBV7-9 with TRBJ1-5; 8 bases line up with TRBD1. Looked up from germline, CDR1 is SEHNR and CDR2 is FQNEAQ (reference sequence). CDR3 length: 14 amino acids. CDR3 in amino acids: CSSSLGQGSQPQHF. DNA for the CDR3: TGTTCCAGCAGCTTAGGACAGGGAAGTCAGCCCCAGCATTTT. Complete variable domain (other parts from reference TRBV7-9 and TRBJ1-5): DTGVSQNPRHKITKRGQNVTFRCDPISEHNRLYWYRQTLGQGPEFLTYFQNEAQLEKSRLLSDRFSAERPKGSFSTLEIQRTEQGDSAMYLCSSSLGQGSQPQHFGDGTRLSIL.

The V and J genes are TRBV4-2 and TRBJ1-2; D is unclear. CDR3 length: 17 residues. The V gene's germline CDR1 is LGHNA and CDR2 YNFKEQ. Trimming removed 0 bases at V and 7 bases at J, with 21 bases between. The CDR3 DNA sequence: TGTGCCAGCAGCCAAGATGGAGTCTTATCGGGAGGTTTTGGCTACACCTTC. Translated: CASSQDGVLSGGFGYTF.

This CDR3 reads CATKQGSTDTQYF. CDR3 DNA: TGTGCCACCAAACAGGGTAGTACAGATACGCAGTATTTT. The rearrangement joins TRBV19 to TRBJ2-3; D may be TRBD1 (6 bases). V lost 10 bases, J lost 3 bases, and 14 bases lay in between. CDR1 is LNHDA, CDR2 SQIVND, per germline (reference sequence). The CDR3 runs 13 residues.

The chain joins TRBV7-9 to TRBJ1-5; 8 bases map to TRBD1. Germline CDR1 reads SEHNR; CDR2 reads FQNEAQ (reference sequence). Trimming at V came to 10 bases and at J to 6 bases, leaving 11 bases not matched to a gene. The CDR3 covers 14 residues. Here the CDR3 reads CAIDLPGGGQPQHF. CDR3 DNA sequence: TGTGCCATCGATCTTCCAGGGGGCGGTCAGCCCCAGCATTTT.